Given below is one T cell receptor beta chain in context. Its cognate antigen is unknown. The data were obtained in a study of identical twins. Regarding the study as a whole: Modeled out-of-frame TCR alpha sharing in monozygotic twins fell below observed levels. Partly confounded zero-insertion analyses could result from invariant MAIT and iNKT cells. Abundant beta clonotypes from cord blood had fewer insertions, unlike memory repertoires, which showed none.

The germline gives CDR1 SEHNR, CDR2 FQNEAQ (reference sequence). Between the trimmed V and J ends, which lost 5 bases and 4 bases, there was a span of 13 bases. This CDR3 contains 14 residues. TCRdb recomputed calls from the 5' RACE reads with MiXCR, one row per CDR3 protein. This sample has about 660,000 distinct CDR3 sequences, with more than 6.5% found just once. These same data were also listed under a study on yellow fever vaccine responses in identical twins.

The specimen was PBMCs. The J gene is TRBJ2-3, the V gene TRBV7-9; unclear D gene. The clonotype originates from a woman between 18 and 30 years old in good health. CDR3 nucleotides: TGTGCCAGCAGCCGTAGCTTTGCACCAGATACGCAGTATTTT. Amino acid sequence: CASSRSFAPDTQYF.